These 6 T cell receptor beta chains were all obtained from the same sample, sequenced in a study of blood T cell repertoires in COVID-19 (dated by TCRdb to 2018 to 2020). The library was made by the immunoSEQ multiplex PCR assay. The source is immuneACCESS, and TCRdb retained only in-frame sequences with V and J called. Part of the clones is not carried over; for the studies checked, unresolved V genes explain less than half of this, and the remainder is unexplained. The sample table holds about 80,000 clones, of which under 80% were seen once. About 16% of the sample is taken by the ten largest. Sequencing was done on a sample of peripheral blood. The receptors shown here come from a human donor in a cohort sampled during active COVID-19.

This chain joins TRBV19 and TRBJ1-6; D call uncertain. The germline V and J ends were trimmed by 5 bases and 0 bases, with 11 bases remaining between them. CDR3 length equals 16 residues. Looked up from germline, CDR1 is LNHDA and CDR2 is SQIVND (reference sequence). CDR3 amino acids: CASSGPGSSYNSPLHF. The CDR3 DNA follows: TGTGCCAGTAGTGGTCCGGGGAGCTCCTATAATTCACCCCTCCACTTT.

The chain uses TRBV6-5 and TRBJ2-7, with TRBD1 identical over 9 bases. V shed 6 bases and J 3 bases; nucleotides not matched to a gene: 6. The length of the CDR3 is 14 residues. Germline CDR1 MNHEY, CDR2 SVGAGI. CDR3 protein: CASRARQGGYEQYV. In DNA, the CDR3 is TGTGCCAGCAGGGCAAGACAGGGGGGCTACGAGCAGTACGTC.

This clone was picked up one time. The chain joins TRBV6-1 to TRBJ2-3; 7 bases align to TRBD1. In germline, CDR1 is MNHNS, CDR2 SASEGT. This CDR3 spans 14 amino acids. After removal of 1 base from V and 4 bases from J, the junction contained 2 bases not matched to a gene. CDR3 nucleotide sequence: TGTGCCAGCAGTGAAGGCAGGGGGTCAGATACGCAGTATTTT. Protein sequence: CASSEGRGSDTQYF.

There are a few counts of this clone. The CDR3 loop is CASSLATGGQPQHF. The CDR3 DNA reads TGTGCCAGCAGCTTAGCCACGGGTGGACAGCCCCAGCATTTT. V and J are TRBV7-9 and TRBJ1-5; D remains unclear. Germline assignment: CDR1 SEHNR and CDR2 FQNEAQ (reference sequence). Between the trimmed V and J ends, which lost 0 bases and 7 bases, there was a span of 10 bases. This CDR3 is 14 amino acids long. Supplemented by reference TRBV7-9 and TRBJ1-5, the full variable domain reads DTGVSQNPRHKITKRGQNVTFRCDPISEHNRLYWYRQTLGQGPEFLTYFQNEAQLEKSRLLSDRFSAERPKGSFSTLEIQRTEQGDSAMYLCASSLATGGQPQHFGDGTRLSIL.

In this sample, this clone turned up a few times. The chain is built from TRBV7-2 and TRBJ2-1, with a weak D call TRBD2 (6 bases). The CDR3 spans 15 residues. Germline values: CDR1 SGHTA, CDR2 FQGNSA. Trimming cost V 5 bases and J 0 bases, with 11 bases left between them. CDR3 amino acids: CASSIDGSSYNEQFF. The CDR3 nucleotides are TGTGCCAGCAGCATCGACGGGAGCTCCTACAATGAGCAGTTCTTC. The whole variable domain, filled in from reference TRBV7-2 and TRBJ2-1, reads GAGVSQSPSNKVTEKGKDVELRCDPISGHTALYWYRQSLGQGLEFLIYFQGNSAPDKSGLPSDRFSAERTGGSVSTLTIQRTQQEDSAVYLCASSIDGSSYNEQFFGPGTRLTVL.

This chain joins TRBV13 and TRBJ2-5, with 7 bases aligning to TRBD2. Germline V gene data show CDR1 as PRHDT and CDR2 as FYEKMQ (reference sequence). V dropped 2 bases and J dropped 5; count of bases not matched to a gene: 8. The CDR3 runs to 15 residues. CDR3 loop: CASSLIAGERETQYF. In DNA form, the CDR3 reads TGTGCCAGCAGCTTAATCGCGGGAGAGAGGGAGACCCAGTACTTC.